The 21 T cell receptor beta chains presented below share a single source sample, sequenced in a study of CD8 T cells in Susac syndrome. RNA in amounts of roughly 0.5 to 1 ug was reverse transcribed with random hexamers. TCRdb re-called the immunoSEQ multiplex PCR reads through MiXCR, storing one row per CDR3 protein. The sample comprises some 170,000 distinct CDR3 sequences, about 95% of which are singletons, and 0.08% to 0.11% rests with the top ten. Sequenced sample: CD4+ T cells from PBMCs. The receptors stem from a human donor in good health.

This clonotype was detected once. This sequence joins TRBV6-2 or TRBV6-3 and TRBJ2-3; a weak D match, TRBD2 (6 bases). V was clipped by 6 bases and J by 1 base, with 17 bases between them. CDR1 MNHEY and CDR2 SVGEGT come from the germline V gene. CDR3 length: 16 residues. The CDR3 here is CASSHFGGRGTDTQYF. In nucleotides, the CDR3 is TGTGCCAGCAGCCACTTCGGGGGTCGGGGCACAGATACGCAGTATTTT.

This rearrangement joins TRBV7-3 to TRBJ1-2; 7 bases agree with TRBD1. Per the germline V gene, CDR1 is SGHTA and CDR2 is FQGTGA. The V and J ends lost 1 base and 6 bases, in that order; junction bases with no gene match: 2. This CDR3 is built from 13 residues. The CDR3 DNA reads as TGTGCCAGCAGCTTAATAGGGGGCGATGGCTACACCTTC. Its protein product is CASSLIGGDGYTF. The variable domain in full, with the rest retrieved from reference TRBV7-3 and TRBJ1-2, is GAGVSQTPSNKVTEKGKYVELRCDPISGHTALYWYRQSLGQGPEFLIYFQGTGAADDSGLPNDRFFAVRPEGSVSTLKIQRTERGDSAVYLCASSLIGGDGYTFGSGTRLTVV.

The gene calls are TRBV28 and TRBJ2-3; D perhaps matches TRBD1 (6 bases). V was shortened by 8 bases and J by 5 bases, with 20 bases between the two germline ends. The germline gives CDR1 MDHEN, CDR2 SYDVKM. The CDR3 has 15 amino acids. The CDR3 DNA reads TGTGCCAGCGGGACATCGGGACACTACCAAGATACGCAGTATTTT. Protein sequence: CASGTSGHYQDTQYF.

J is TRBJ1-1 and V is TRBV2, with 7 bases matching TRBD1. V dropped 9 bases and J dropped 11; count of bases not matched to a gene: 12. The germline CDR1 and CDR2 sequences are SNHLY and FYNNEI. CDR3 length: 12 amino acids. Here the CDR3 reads CARSDRAGRAFF. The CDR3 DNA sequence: TGTGCCAGATCCGACAGGGCCGGTCGGGCTTTCTTT.

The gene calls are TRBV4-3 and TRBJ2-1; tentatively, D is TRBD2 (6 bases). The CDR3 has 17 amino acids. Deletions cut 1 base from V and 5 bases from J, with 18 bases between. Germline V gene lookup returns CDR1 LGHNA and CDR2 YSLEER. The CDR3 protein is CASSQVGTGAFDNEQFF. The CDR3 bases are TGCGCCAGCAGCCAAGTCGGGACGGGAGCCTTTGACAATGAGCAGTTCTTC.

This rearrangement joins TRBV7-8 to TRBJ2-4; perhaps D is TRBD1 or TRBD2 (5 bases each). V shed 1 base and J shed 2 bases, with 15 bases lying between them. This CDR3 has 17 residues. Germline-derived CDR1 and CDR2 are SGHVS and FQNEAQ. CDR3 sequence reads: CASSLVKGSATKNIQYF. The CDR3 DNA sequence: TGTGCCAGCAGCTTAGTAAAGGGGAGTGCGACCAAAAACATTCAGTACTTC. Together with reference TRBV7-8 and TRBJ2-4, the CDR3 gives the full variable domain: GAGVSQSPRYKVAKRGQDVALRCDPISGHVSLFWYQQALGQGPEFLTYFQNEAQLDKSGLPSDRFFAERPEGSVSTLKIQRTQQEDSAVYLCASSLVKGSATKNIQYFGAGTRLSVL.

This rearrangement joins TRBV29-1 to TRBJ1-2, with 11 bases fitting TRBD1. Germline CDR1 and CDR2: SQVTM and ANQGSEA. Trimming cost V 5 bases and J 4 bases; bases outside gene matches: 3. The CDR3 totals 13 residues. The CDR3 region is CSVLGQGAYGYTF. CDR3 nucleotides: TGCAGCGTTCTCGGACAGGGGGCCTATGGCTACACCTTC.

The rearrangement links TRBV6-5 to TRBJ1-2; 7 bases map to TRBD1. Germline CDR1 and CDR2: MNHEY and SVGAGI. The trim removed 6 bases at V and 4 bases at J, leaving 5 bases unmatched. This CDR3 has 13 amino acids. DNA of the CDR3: TGTGCCAGCAGGGCACAGGGGTCCTATGGCTACACCTTC. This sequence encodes CASRAQGSYGYTF.

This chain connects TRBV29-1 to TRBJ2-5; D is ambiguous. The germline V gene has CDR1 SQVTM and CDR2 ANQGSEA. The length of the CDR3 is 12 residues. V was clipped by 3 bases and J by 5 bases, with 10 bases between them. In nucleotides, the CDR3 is TGCAGCGTTGATCTGGGCCTCGAGACCCAGTACTTC. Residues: CSVDLGLETQYF.

The DNA for the CDR3 is TGCAGTGCTAGAGATGGGACAGGGGTTTCTGAGCAGTTCTTC. Translating gives CSARDGTGVSEQFF. The V gene is TRBV20-1, the J gene TRBJ2-1; 10 nucleotides match TRBD1. The V segment lost 0 bases and the J segment 9 bases; nucleotides outside the gene matches: 5. The CDR3 loop spans 14 amino acids. Germline lookup yields CDR1 DFQATT and CDR2 SNEGSKA (reference sequence).

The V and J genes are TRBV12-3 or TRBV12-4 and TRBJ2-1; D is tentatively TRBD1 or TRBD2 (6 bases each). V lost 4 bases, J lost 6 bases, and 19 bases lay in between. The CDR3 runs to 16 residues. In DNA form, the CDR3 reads TGTGCCAGCAGTTCCCGGGGGACAAGGAGGGGCAATGAGCAGTTCTTC. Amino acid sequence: CASSSRGTRRGNEQFF.

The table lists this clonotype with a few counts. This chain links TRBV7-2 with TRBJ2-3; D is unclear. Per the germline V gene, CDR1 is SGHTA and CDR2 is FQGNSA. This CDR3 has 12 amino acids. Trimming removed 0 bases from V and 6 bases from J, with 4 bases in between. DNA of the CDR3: TGTGCCAGCAGCTTAGCTCCCGATACGCAGTATTTT. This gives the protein CASSLAPDTQYF.

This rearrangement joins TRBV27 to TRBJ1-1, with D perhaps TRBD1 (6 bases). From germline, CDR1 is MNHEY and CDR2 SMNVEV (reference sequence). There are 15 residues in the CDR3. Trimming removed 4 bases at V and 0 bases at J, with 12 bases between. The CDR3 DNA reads TGTGCCAGCAGTTACTTGGACAGAATGAACACTGAAGCTTTCTTT. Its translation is CASSYLDRMNTEAFF.

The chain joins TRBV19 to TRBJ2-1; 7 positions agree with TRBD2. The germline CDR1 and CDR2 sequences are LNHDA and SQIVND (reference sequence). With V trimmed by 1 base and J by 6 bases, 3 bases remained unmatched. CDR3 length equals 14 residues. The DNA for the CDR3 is TGTGCCAGTAGTATAGTGGGAGGGCCCAATGAGCAGTTCTTC. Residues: CASSIVGGPNEQFF.

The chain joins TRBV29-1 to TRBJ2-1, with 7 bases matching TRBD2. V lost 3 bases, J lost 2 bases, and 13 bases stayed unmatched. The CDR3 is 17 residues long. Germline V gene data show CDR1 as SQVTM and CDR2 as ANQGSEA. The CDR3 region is CSVEARLAKNAYNEQFF. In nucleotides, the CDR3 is TGCAGCGTTGAGGCCCGACTAGCAAAAAACGCCTACAATGAGCAGTTCTTC.

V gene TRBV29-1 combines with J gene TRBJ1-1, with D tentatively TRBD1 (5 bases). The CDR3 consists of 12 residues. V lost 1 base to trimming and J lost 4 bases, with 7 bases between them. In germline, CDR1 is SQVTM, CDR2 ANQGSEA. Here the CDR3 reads CSVEGTGTEAFF. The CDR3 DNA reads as TGCAGCGTTGAAGGCACAGGCACTGAAGCTTTCTTT. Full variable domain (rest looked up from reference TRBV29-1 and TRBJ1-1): SAVISQKPSRDICQRGTSLTIQCQVDSQVTMMFWYRQQPGQSLTLIATANQGSEATYESGFVIDKFPISRPNLTFSTLTVSNMSPEDSSIYLCSVEGTGTEAFFGQGTRLTVV.

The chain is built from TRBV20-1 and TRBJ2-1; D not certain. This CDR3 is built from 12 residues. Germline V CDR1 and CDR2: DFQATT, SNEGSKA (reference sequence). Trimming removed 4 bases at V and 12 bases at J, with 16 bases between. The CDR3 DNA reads TGCAGTGCTATAGGTACCTCGGCAGCGCAGTTCTTC. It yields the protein CSAIGTSAAQFF.

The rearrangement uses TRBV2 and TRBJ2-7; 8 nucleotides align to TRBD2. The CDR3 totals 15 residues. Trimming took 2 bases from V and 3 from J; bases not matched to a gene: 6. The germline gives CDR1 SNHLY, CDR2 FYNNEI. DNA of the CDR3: TGTGCCAGCAGTGAACCTCTAGCGGGCTTCTACGAGCAGTACTTC. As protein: CASSEPLAGFYEQYF. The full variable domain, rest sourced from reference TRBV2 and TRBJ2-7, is EPEVTQTPSHQVTQMGQEVILRCVPISNHLYFYWYRQILGQKVEFLVSFYNNEISEKSEIFDDQFSVERPDGSNFTLKIRSTKLEDSAMYFCASSEPLAGFYEQYFGPGTRLTVT.

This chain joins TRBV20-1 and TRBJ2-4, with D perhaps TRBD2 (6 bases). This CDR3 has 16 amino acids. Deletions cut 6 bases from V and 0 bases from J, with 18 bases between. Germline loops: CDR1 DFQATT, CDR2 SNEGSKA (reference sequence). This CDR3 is CSATTGRELAKNIQYF. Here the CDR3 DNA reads TGCAGTGCCACAACGGGACGGGAGCTAGCCAAAAACATTCAGTACTTC.

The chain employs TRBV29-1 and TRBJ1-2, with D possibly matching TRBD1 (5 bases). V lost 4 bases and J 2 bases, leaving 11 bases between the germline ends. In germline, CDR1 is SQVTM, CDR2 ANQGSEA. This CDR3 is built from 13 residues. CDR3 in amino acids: CSVALTANYGYTF. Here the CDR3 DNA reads TGCAGCGTTGCCTTGACAGCAAACTATGGCTACACCTTC. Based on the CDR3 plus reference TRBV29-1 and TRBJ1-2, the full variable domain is SAVISQKPSRDICQRGTSLTIQCQVDSQVTMMFWYRQQPGQSLTLIATANQGSEATYESGFVIDKFPISRPNLTFSTLTVSNMSPEDSSIYLCSVALTANYGYTFGSGTRLTVV.

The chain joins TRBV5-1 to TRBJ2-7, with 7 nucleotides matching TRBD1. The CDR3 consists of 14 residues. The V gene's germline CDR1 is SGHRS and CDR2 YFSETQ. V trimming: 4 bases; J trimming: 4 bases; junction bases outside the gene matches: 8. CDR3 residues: CASSPGTEPYEQYF. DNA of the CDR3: TGCGCCAGCAGCCCCGGGACAGAACCGTACGAGCAGTACTTC. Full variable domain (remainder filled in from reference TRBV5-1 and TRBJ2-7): KAGVTQTPRYLIKTRGQQVTLSCSPISGHRSVSWYQQTPGQGLQFLFEYFSETQRNKGNFPGRFSGRQFSNSRSEMNVSTLELGDSALYLCASSPGTEPYEQYFGPGTRLTVT.